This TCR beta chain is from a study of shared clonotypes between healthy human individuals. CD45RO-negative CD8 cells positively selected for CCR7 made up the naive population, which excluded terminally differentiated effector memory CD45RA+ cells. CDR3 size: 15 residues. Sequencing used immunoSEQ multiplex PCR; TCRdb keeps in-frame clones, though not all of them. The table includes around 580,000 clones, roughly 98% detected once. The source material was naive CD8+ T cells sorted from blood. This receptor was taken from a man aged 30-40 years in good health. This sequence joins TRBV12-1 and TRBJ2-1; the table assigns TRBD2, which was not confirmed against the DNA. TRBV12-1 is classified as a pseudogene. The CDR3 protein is CASSFITSGRSEQFF. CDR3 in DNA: TGTGCCAGCAGCTTCATAACTAGCGGGAGATCCGAGCAGTTCTTC.